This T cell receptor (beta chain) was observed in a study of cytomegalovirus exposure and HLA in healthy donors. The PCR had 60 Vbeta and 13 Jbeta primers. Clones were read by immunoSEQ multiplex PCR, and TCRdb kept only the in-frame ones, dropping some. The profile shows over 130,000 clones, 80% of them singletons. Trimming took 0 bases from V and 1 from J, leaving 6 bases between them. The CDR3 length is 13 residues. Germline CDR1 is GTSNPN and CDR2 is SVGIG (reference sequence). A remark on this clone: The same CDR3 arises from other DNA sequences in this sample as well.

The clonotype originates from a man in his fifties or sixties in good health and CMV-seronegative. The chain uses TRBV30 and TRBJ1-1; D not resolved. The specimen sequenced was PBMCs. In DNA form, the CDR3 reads TGTGCCTGGAGTGTTGGCGGGAACACTGAAGCTTTCTTT. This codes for CAWSVGGNTEAFF.